This T cell receptor gamma chain was captured by sequencing in a study of Vδ1+ human thymocytes. Study-wide points: TRD repertoires were essentially private, unlike widely shared TRG clonotypes. Thymic TRG and TRD repertoires appeared highly polyclonal, with Gaussian CDR3 length distributions. Unexpected Vdelta2 sequences could cause misinterpretation of bulk repertoire data. Despite high sort purity, roughly 21% of thymic T cell receptor delta sequences were Vdelta2.

On this clone itself: Its antigen is undetermined.

The germline CDR1 and CDR2 sequences are EGSNGY and YDSYNSKV. This CDR3 is built from 14 residues. The V segment lost 1 base and the J segment 2 bases; nucleotides outside the gene matches: 5. The sorted cells were CD3+ Vdelta1+ Vdelta2- thymocytes from alphabeta-depleted thymus. RNA was extracted from the cells and then reverse transcribed. Multiplex PCR used pooled V-gene forward primers and a constant-region reverse primer to amplify CDR3s. TCRdb called clones from the multiplex PCR reads again using CATT. Of 8,700 or so gamma-chain clones listed, approximately 51% are singletons. The TCR comes from a girl under three years old who had congenital heart surgery. The sequencing sample was made of Vdelta1+ gamma-delta thymocytes from the thymus. Noted subset: FACS-sorted CD3+ TCRalphabeta- TCRVdelta1+ TCRVdelta2- thymocytes. The rearrangement joins TRGV2 to TRGJ1 or TRGJ2. Assignment of the J gene here rests on matching the DNA to germline, because TCRdb gives none. In DNA, the CDR3 is TGTGCCACCTGGGACGGAGATCATTATTATAAGAAACTCTTT. It specifies CATWDGDHYYKKLF.